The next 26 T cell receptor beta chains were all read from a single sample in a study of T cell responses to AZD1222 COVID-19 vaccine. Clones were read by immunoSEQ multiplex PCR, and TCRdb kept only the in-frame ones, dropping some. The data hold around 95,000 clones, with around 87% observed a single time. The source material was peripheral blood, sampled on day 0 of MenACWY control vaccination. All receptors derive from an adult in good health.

In DNA, the CDR3 is TGTGCCAGCTCACCCAGGAGCTCCTATAATTCACCCCTCCACTTT. The encoded protein is CASSPRSSYNSPLHF. The rearrangement joins TRBV18 to TRBJ1-6; unclear D gene. CDR3 length equals 15 residues. V shed 3 bases and J shed 0 bases, with 6 bases lying between them. In germline, CDR1 is KGHSH, CDR2 LQKENI.

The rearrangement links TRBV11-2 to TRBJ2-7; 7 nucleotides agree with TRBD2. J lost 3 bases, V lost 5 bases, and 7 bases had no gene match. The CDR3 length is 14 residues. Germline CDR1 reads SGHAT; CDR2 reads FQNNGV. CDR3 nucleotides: TGTGCCAGCAGCCGATTGCGGGAGAGCTACGAGCAGTACTTC. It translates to CASSRLRESYEQYF.

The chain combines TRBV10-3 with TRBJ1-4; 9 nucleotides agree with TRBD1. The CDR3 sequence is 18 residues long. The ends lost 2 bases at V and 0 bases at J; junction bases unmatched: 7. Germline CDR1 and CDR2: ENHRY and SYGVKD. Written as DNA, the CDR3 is TGTGCCATCAGTGAGACGGGACAGGGAGAAGCAACTAATGAAAAACTGTTTTTT. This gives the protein CAISETGQGEATNEKLFF.

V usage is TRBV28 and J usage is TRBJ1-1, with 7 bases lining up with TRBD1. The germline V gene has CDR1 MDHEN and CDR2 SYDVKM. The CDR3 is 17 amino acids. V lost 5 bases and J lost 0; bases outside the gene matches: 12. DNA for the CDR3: TGTGCCAGCAGTCCCCGCCGGGACAGAGCTTTGAACACTGAAGCTTTCTTT. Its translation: CASSPRRDRALNTEAFF.

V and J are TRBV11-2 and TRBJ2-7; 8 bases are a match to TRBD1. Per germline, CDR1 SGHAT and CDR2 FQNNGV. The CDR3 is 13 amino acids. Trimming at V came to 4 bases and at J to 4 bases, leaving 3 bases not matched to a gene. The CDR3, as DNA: TGTGCCAGCAGCTCGACAGGGGTTTACGAGCAGTACTTC. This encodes CASSSTGVYEQYF.

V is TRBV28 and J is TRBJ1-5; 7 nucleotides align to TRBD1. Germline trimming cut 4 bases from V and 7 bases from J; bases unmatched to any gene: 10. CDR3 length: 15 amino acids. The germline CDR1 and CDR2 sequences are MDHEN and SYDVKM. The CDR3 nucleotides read TGTGCCAGCAGTTATATTAGACAGGGCGGGCAGCCCCAGCATTTT. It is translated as CASSYIRQGGQPQHF.

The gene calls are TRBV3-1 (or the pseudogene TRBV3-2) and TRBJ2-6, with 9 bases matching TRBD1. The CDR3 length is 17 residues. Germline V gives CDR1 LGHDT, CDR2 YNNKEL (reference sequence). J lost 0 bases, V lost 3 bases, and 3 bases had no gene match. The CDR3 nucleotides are TGTGCCAGCAGCCAGACAGGGGGTTCCTCTGGGGCCAACGTCCTGACTTTC. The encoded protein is CASSQTGGSSGANVLTF.

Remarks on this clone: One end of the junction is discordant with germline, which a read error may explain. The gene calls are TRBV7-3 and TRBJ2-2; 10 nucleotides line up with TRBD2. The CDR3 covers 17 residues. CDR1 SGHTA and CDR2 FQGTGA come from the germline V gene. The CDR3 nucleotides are TGTGCCAGCAGCCCCTTTCTAGCGGGGGCCGCTGGGGGGGGGCTGTTTTTT. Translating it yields CASSPFLAGAAGGGLFF.

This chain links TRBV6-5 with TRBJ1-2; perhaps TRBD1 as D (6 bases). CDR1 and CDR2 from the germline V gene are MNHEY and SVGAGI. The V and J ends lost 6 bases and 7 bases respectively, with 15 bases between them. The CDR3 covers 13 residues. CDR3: CASRQGVSSGYTF. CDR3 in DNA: TGTGCCAGCAGACAGGGCGTCTCGAGTGGCTACACCTTC.

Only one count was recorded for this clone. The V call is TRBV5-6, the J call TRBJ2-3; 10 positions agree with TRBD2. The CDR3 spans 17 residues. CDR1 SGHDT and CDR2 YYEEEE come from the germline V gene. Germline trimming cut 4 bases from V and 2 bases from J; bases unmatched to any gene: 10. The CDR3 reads CASSQSAGGYATDTQYF. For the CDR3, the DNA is TGTGCCAGCAGCCAATCAGCGGGGGGGTACGCCACAGATACGCAGTATTTT. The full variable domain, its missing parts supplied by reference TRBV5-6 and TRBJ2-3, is DAGVTQSPTHLIKTRGQQVTLRCSPKSGHDTVSWYQQALGQGPQFIFQYYEEEERQRGNFPDRFSGHQFPNYSSELNVNALLLGDSALYLCASSQSAGGYATDTQYFGPGTRLTVL.

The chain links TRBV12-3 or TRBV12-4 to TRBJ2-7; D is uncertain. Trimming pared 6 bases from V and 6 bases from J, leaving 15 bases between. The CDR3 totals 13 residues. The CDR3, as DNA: TGTGCCAGCAGAATTAGGAGTAAGGGCGAGCAGTACTTC. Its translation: CASRIRSKGEQYF.

CDR3 residues: CASSFRTSTDTQYF. The CDR3 DNA reads TGCGCCAGCAGCTTCCGGACTAGCACAGATACGCAGTATTTT. The chain joins TRBV5-1 to TRBJ2-3; D perhaps matches TRBD2 (5 bases). Trimming shortened V by 2 bases and J by 0 bases, and 7 bases separated the two germline ends. Germline assignment: CDR1 SGHRS and CDR2 YFSETQ. The CDR3 covers 14 residues. Drawing the rest from reference TRBV5-1 and TRBJ2-3, the complete variable domain is KAGVTQTPRYLIKTRGQQVTLSCSPISGHRSVSWYQQTPGQGLQFLFEYFSETQRNKGNFPGRFSGRQFSNSRSEMNVSTLELGDSALYLCASSFRTSTDTQYFGPGTRLTVL.

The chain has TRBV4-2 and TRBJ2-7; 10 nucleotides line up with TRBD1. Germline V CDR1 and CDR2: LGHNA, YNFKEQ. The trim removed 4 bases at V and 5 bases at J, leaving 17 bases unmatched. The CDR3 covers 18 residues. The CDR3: CASSREVRGTGVGNEQYF. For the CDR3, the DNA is TGTGCCAGCAGCCGTGAGGTTCGGGGGACAGGGGTCGGGAACGAGCAGTACTTC.

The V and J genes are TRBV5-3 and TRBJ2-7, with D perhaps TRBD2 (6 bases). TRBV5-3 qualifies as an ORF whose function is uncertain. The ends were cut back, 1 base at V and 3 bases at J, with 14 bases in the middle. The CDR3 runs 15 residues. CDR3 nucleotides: TGTGCCAGAAGCTTGAAGGCTAGCGTAAACTACGAGCAGTACTTC. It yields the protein CARSLKASVNYEQYF.

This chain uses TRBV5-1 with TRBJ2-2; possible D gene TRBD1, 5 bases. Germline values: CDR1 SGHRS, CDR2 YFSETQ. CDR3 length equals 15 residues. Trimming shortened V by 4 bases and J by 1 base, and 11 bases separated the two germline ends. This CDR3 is CASSPGTGNTGELFF. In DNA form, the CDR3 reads TGCGCCAGCAGCCCTGGCACAGGGAACACCGGGGAGCTGTTTTTT.

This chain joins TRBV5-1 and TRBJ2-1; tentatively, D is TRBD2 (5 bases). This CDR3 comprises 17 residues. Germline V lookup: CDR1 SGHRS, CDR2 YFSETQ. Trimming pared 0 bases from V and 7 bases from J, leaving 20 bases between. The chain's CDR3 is CASSLGVASRGKNEQFF. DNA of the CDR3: TGCGCCAGCAGCTTGGGGGTCGCTAGCAGAGGTAAGAATGAGCAGTTCTTC.

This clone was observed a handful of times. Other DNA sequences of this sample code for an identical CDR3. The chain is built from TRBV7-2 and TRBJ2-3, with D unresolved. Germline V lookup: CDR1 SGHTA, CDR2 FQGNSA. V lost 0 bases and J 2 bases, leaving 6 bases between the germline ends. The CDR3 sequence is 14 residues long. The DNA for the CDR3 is TGTGCCAGCAGCTTAGCGGCAGCCACAGATACGCAGTATTTT. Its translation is CASSLAAATDTQYF.

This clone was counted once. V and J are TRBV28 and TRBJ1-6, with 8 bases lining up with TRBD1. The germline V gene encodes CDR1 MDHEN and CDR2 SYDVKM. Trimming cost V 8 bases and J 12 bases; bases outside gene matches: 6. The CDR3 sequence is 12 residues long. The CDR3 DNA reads TGTGCCAGCCACAGGGACAGGCTACCCCTCCACTTT. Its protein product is CASHRDRLPLHF.

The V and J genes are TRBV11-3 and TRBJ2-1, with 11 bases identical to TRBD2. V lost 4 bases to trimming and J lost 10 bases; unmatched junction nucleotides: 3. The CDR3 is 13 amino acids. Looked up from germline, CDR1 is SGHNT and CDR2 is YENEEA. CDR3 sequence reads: CASSSVAGGEQFF. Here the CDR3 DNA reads TGTGCCAGCAGCTCAGTAGCGGGAGGGGAGCAGTTCTTC.

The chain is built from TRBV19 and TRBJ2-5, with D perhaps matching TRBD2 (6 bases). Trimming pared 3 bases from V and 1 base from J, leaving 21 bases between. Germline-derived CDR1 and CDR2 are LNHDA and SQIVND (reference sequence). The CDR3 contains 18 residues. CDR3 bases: TGTGCCAGTAGTATCAATGACCGGGGGATGGGCTTCCAAGAGACCCAGTACTTC. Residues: CASSINDRGMGFQETQYF.

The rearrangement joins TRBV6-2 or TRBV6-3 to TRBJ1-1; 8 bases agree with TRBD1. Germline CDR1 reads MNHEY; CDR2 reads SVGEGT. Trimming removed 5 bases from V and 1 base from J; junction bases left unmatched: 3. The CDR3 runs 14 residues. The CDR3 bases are TGTGCCAGCAGTGTCGACAGGGGGAACACTGAAGCTTTCTTT. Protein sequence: CASSVDRGNTEAFF.

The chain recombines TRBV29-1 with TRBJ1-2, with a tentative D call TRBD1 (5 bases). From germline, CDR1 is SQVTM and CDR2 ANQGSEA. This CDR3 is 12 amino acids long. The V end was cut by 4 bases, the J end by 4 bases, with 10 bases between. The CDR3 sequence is CSVGGDPYGYTF. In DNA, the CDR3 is TGCAGCGTTGGGGGGGACCCCTATGGCTACACCTTC.

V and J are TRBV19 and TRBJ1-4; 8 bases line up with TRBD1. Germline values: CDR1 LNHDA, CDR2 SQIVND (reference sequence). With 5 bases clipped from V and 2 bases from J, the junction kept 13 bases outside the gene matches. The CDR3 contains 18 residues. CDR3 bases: TGTGCCAGTAGTCTGCCTGATTGGCAGGGGGCCACTAATGAAAAACTGTTTTTT. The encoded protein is CASSLPDWQGATNEKLFF. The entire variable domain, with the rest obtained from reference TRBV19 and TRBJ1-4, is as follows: DGGITQSPKYLFRKEGQNVTLSCEQNLNHDAMYWYRQDPGQGLRLIYYSQIVNDFQKGDIAEGYSVSREKKESFPLTVTSAQKNPTAFYLCASSLPDWQGATNEKLFFGSGTQLSVL.

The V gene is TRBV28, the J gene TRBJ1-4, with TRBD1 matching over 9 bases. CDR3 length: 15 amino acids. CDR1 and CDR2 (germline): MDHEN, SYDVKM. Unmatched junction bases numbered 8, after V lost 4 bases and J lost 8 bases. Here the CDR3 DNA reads TGTGCCAGCAGTTCGAACAGGGGGCTAGGGGAAAAACTGTTTTTT. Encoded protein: CASSSNRGLGEKLFF.

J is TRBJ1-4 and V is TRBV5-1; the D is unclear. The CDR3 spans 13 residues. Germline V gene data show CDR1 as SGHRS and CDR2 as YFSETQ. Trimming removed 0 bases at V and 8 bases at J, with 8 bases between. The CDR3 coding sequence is TGCGCCAGCAGCTTGGAAACAGTAGAAAAACTGTTTTTT. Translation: CASSLETVEKLFF.

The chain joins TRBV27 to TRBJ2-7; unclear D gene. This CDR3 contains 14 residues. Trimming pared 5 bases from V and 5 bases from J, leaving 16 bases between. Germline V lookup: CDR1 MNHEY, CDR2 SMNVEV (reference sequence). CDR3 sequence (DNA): TGTGCCAGCAGTCCCCCGACCAGTATCCACGAGCAGTACTTC. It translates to CASSPPTSIHEQYF.